This T cell receptor (beta chain) was sequenced for a study of regulatory T cells in long-lasting Graves disease. Study-level points and caveats: Fewer public clonotypes were shared by new patients (roughly 910) than by persistent patients (approximately 2,700).

This clonotype turned up a few times. What it recognizes is unknown. The CDR3 contains 14 residues. CDR1 and CDR2 (germline): MNHEY, SMNVEV (reference sequence). Trimming removed 2 bases from V and 2 bases from J; junction bases left unmatched: 3. The time point was: persistent/refractory GD, antithyroid drugs over 5 years with positive TRAb. Following extraction of RNA from PBMCs, that RNA was used to make the TCR library. Researchers made TCR beta libraries by using iRepertoire HTBI primers and running Arm-PCR on CDR3 regions. From the multiplex PCR reads, TCRdb called clonotypes with MiXCR, one entry per CDR3 protein. The profile covers around 450,000 distinct CDR3 sequences, with 20% to 25% appearing a single time and approximately 6.4% taken by the ten largest.

This receptor was taken from a female donor with Graves disease. This sequence joins TRBV27 and TRBJ2-7; TRBD2 agrees at 7 bases. The source material was peripheral blood mononuclear cells (PBMCs), sampled when the disease was refractory, from a patient treated with antithyroid drugs. The CDR3 coding sequence is TGTGCCAGCAGTTTAGCGGGAGCCCCCTACGAGCAGTACTTC. It yields the protein CASSLAGAPYEQYF.